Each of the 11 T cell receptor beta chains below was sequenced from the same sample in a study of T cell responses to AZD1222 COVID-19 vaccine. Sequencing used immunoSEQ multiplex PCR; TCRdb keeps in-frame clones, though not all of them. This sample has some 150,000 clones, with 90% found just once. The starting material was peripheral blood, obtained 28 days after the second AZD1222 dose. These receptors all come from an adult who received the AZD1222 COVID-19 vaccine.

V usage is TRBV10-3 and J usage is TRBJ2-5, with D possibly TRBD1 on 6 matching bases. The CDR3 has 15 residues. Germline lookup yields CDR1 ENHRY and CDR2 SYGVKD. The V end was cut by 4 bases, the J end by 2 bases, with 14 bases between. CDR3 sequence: CAISGDDRLQETQYF. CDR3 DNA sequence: TGTGCCATCAGTGGGGATGACAGGTTACAAGAGACCCAGTACTTC.

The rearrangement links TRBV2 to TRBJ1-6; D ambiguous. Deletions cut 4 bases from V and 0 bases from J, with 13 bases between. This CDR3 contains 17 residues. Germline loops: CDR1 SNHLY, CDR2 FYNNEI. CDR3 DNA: TGTGCCAGCAGTGGTGAGCGACCGAGCTCCTATAATTCACCCCTCCACTTT. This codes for CASSGERPSSYNSPLHF.

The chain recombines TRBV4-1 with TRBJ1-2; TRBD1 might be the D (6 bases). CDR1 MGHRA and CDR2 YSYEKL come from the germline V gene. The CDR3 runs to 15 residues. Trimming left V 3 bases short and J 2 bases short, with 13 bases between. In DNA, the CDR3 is TGCGCCAGCAGCCATGCTTTGAGGGGGAACTATGGCTACACCTTC. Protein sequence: CASSHALRGNYGYTF.

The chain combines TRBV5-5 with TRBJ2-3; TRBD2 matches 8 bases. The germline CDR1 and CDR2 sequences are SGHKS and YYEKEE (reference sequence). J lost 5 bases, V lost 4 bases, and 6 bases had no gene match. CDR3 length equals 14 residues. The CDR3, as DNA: TGTGCCAGCAGCCCAGCGGGAGCCAGAGATACGCAGTATTTT. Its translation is CASSPAGARDTQYF.

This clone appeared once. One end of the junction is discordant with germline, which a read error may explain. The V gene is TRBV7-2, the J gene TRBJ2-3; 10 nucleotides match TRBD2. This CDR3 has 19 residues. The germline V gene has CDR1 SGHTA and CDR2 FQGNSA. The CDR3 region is CASSLAGIISGGRVSTQYF. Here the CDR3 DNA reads TGTGCCAGCAGCCTAGCTGGGATAATTAGCGGGGGGCGAGTAAGTACGCAGTATTTT. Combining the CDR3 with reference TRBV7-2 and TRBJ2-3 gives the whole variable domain GAGVSQSPSNKVTEKGKDVELRCDPISGHTALYWYRQSLGQGLEFLIYFQGNSAPDKSGLPSDRFSAERTGGSVSTLTIQRTQQEDSAVYLCASSLAGIISGGRVSTQYFGPGTRLTVL.

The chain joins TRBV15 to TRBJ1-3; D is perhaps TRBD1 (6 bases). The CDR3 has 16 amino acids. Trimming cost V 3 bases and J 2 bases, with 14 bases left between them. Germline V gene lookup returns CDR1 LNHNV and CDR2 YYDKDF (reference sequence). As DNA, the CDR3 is TGTGCCACCAGCAGGGAACTTGGACAGACTGGAAACACCATATATTTT. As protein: CATSRELGQTGNTIYF.

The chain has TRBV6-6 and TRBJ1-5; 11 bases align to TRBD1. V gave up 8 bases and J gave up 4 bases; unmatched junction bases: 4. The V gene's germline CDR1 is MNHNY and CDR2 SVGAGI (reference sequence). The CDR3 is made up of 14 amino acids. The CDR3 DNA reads TGTGCCAGCCTGGGACAGGGGGTTAATCAGCCCCAGCATTTT. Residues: CASLGQGVNQPQHF.

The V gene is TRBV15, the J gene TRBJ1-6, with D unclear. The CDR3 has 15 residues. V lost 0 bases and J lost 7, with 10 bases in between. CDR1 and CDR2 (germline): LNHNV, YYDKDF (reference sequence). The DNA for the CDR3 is TGTGCCACCAGCAGAGACGTCACGTCGAATTCACCCCTCCACTTT. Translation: CATSRDVTSNSPLHF.

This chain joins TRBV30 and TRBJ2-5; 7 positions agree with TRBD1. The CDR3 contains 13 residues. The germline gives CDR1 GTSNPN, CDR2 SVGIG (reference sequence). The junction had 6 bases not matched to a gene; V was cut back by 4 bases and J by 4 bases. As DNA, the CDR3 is TGTGCCTGGAACAGGGGCCTCATAGAGACCCAGTACTTC. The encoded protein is CAWNRGLIETQYF.

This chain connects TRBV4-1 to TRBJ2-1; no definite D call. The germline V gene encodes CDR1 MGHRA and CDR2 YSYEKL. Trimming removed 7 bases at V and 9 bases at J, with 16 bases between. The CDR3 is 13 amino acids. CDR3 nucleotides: TGCGCCAGCACCCCGAGGATGGGTGTTGAGCAGTTCTTC. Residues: CASTPRMGVEQFF.

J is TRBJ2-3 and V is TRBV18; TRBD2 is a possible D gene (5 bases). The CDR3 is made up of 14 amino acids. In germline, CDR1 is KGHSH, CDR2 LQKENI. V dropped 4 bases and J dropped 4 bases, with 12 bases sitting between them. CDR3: CASSLTVGADTQYF. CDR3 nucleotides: TGTGCCAGCTCACTCACCGTCGGGGCAGATACGCAGTATTTT.